Each of the 8 T cell receptor beta chains below was sequenced from the same sample in a study of OX40 agonist ivuxolimab in advanced cancers. The protocol was immunoSEQ multiplex PCR, while the TCRdb copy is restricted to in-frame clones and leaves out a portion. The table lists 44,000 or so clones, roughly 80% of them singletons. The sequences come from CD4+ or CD8+ T cells sorted from blood, collected in a trial of the OX40 agonist ivuxolimab. These receptors came from an adult with an advanced solid tumor such as melanoma, head and neck, liver or kidney cancer.

The V and J genes are TRBV6-5 and TRBJ2-7, with 7 bases aligning to TRBD1. V gave up 4 bases and J gave up 4 bases; unmatched junction bases: 10. CDR1 is MNHEY and CDR2 is SVGAGI in the germline V gene. The CDR3 is 15 residues long. CDR3 DNA sequence: TGTGCCAGCAGTTCCACAGGGGTCGACGGGTACGAGCAGTACTTC. This translates into CASSSTGVDGYEQYF.

The chain joins TRBV4-1 to TRBJ1-1, with a weak D call TRBD1 (5 bases). This CDR3 is built from 13 residues. Germline V CDR1 and CDR2: MGHRA, YSYEKL. Trimming pared 2 bases from V and 7 bases from J, leaving 11 bases between. CDR3 in amino acids: CASSQHGANEAFF. The CDR3, as DNA: TGCGCCAGCAGCCAACATGGGGCGAATGAAGCTTTCTTT.

The J gene is TRBJ1-2, the V gene TRBV6-1, with a possible D match to TRBD1 (5 bases). The CDR3 loop spans 12 amino acids. Trimming left V 8 bases short and J 8 bases short, with 15 bases between. The germline V gene encodes CDR1 MNHNS and CDR2 SASEGT. The CDR3 DNA reads TGTGCCAGCGGGCAGACAGCTGGGGGCTACACCTTC. This encodes CASGQTAGGYTF.

The rearrangement uses TRBV5-1 and TRBJ2-1; tentatively, D is TRBD2 (5 bases). The ends were cut back, 7 bases at V and 9 bases at J, with 20 bases in the middle. This CDR3 region has 14 residues. Germline CDR1 SGHRS, CDR2 YFSETQ. The CDR3 sequence is CASGSTSGVGEQFF. The CDR3 DNA reads as TGCGCCAGCGGGAGTACTAGTGGCGTCGGTGAGCAGTTCTTC.

The V gene is TRBV5-4, the J gene TRBJ1-2; D unresolved. The CDR3 has 17 residues. Trimming pared 4 bases from V and 3 bases from J, leaving 22 bases between. Germline CDR1 and CDR2: SGHNT and YYREEE (reference sequence). The CDR3 region is CASSRSSGRAVDYGYTF. The CDR3 nucleotides are TGTGCCAGCAGCCGGAGTTCAGGTCGGGCAGTGGACTATGGCTACACCTTC.

The chain joins TRBV7-6 to TRBJ1-2; TRBD1 is a possible D gene (6 bases). Germline V CDR1 and CDR2: SGHVS, FNYEAQ. The CDR3 contains 17 residues. V lost 1 base and J 4 bases, leaving 19 bases between the germline ends. This CDR3 is CASSLVADRSNFYGYTF. The CDR3 nucleotides read TGTGCCAGCAGCTTAGTGGCGGACAGATCTAACTTCTATGGCTACACCTTC.

The rearrangement links TRBV7-2 to TRBJ2-5; TRBD2 matches at 8 bases. The DNA end favors TRBJ2-7, so the J call may be wrong. Germline lookup yields CDR1 SGHTA and CDR2 FQGNSA. The CDR3 spans 14 residues. The CDR3 spells CASSLGAGAYEQYF. The CDR3 DNA follows: TGTGCCAGCAGCTTAGGAGCGGGAGCGTACGAGCAGTACTTC.

The rearrangement joins TRBV30 to TRBJ2-5, with TRBD1 matching 10 bases. This CDR3 is built from 14 residues. J lost 4 bases, V lost 5 bases, and 7 bases had no gene match. The germline V gene has CDR1 GTSNPN and CDR2 SVGIG (reference sequence). CDR3 bases: TGTGCCTGGGGAGGGACAGGGGTAGCAGAGACCCAGTACTTC. It codes for CAWGGTGVAETQYF.